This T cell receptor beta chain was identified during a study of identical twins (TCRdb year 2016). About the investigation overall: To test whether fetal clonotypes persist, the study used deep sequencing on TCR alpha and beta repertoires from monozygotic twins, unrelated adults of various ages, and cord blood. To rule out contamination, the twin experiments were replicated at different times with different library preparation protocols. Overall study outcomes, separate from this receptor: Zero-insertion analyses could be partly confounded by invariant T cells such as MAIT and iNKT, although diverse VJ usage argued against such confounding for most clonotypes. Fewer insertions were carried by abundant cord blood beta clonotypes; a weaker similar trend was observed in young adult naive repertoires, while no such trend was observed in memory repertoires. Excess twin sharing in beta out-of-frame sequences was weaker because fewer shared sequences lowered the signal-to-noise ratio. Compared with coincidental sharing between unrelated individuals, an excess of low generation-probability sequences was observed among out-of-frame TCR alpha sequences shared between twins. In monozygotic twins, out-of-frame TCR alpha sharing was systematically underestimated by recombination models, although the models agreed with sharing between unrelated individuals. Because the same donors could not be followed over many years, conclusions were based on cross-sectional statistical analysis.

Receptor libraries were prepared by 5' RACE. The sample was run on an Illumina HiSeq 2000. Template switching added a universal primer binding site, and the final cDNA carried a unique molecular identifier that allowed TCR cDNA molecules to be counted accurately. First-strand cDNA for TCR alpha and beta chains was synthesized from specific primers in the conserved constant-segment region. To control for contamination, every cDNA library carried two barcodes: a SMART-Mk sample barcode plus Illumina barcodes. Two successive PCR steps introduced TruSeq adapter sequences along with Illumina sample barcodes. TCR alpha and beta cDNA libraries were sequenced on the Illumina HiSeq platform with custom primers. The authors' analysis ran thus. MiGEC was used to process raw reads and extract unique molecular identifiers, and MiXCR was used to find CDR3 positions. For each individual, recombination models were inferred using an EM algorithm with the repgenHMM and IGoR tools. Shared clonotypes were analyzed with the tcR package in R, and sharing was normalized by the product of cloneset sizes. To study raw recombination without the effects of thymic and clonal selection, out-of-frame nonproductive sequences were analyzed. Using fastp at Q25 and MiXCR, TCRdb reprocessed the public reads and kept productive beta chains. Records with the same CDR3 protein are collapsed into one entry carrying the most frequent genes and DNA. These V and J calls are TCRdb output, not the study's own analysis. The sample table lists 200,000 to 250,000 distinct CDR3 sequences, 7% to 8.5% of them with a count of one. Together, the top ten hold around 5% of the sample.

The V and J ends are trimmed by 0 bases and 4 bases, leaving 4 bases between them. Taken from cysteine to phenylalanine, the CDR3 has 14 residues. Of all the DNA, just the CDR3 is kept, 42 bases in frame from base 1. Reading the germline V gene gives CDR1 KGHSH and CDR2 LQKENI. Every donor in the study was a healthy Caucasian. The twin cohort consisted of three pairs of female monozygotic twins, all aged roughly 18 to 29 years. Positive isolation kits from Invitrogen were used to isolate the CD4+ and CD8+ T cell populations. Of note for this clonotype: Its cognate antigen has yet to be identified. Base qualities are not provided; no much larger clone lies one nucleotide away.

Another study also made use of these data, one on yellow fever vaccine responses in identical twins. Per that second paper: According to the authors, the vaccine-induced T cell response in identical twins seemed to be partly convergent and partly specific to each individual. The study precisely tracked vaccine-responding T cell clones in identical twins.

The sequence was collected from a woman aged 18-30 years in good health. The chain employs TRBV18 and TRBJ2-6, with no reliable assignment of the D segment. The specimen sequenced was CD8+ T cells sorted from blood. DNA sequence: TGTGCCAGCTCACCACCTACGGGGGCCAACGTCCTGACTTTC. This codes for CASSPPTGANVLTF.